This TCR beta chain was documented in a study of T cells in Graves' hyperthyroidism and ophthalmopathy. Whole-study results and caveats: Median prediction lead before ophthalmopathy onset was roughly 6 months with the model. Most clonotypes expanded in thyroid above 0.001 were likewise present in blood. Ophthalmopathy was separated from stable hyperthyroidism by a 13 V-J model.

The sample holds many counts of this clonotype. Its antigen is undetermined. V lost 7 bases and J lost 4; bases outside the gene matches: 8. There are 13 residues in the CDR3. The germline CDR1 and CDR2 sequences are DFQATT and SNEGSKA (reference sequence). Each diagnosis drew on symptoms, thyroxine, TRAb, thyroid ultrasound and orbital computed tomography findings. Researchers took RNA transcripts and amplified the TCR beta CDR3 regions from them. HTBI primers were employed in a first-round RT-PCR of the TCR CDR3. One entry per CDR3 protein results from TCRdb running MiXCR on the multiplex PCR reads. The table includes 300,000 to 450,000 distinct CDR3 sequences, approximately 17% detected once.

Specimen: blood. V usage is TRBV20-1 and J usage is TRBJ1-1; 8 bases are shared with TRBD1. The origin of this receptor is a woman aged 25 to 45 with Graves' hyperthyroidism that later progressed to Graves' ophthalmopathy. CDR3 sequence: CSGYGQGGTEAFF. For the CDR3, the DNA is TGCAGTGGGTACGGACAGGGCGGCACTGAAGCTTTCTTT.